This T cell receptor beta chain was captured by sequencing in a study of T cell clonotyping in hematopoietic cell transplantation. Using immunoSEQ multiplex PCR, the repertoire was profiled, and TCRdb retains in-frame clones only, with some absent. The data show around 15,000 clones, with around 93% seen just once and approximately 1.8% held by the top ten. Germline assignment: CDR1 SGHDT and CDR2 YYEEEE. The ends lost 2 bases at V and 9 bases at J; junction bases unmatched: 6. The CDR3 loop spans 15 amino acids. This sample's time point: recipient sample about 28 days before transplant, after cytoreduction.

The clonotype originates from a man between 18 and 29 years old with biphenotypic leukemia. Some clones in this sample may be carry-over from other donors' samples. V gene TRBV5-6 combines with J gene TRBJ1-6; 9 bases match TRBD1. The sample in question was peripheral blood mononuclear cells, obtained before stem cell transplant. This CDR3 is CASSLGTGSGSPLHF. CDR3 sequence (DNA): TGTGCCAGCAGCTTAGGGACAGGGTCGGGTTCACCCCTCCACTTT. Complete variable domain (other parts from reference TRBV5-6 and TRBJ1-6): DAGVTQSPTHLIKTRGQQVTLRCSPKSGHDTVSWYQQALGQGPQFIFQYYEEEERQRGNFPDRFSGHQFPNYSSELNVNALLLGDSALYLCASSLGTGSGSPLHFGNGTRLTVT.